The rows below give T cell receptor beta chains drawn from one sample of a study of T cell responses to AZD1222 COVID-19 vaccine. TCRdb keeps only in-frame clones here, not all; method: immunoSEQ multiplex PCR. Among 150,000 to 200,000 clones listed, 85% to 95% were seen once. The sequencing here drew on peripheral blood, taken 28 days after the second AZD1222 dose. These receptors were collected from an adult who received the AZD1222 COVID-19 vaccine. CDR3s include the opening cysteine and the closing phenylalanine or tryptophan. D genes are given only for firm matches. The size of a clone is reported for some rows only, either as once, few or many, or as a class for expanded clones.

J	D	size	length	V	DNA	CDR3
TRBJ2-1	NA	NA	12	TRBV15	TGTGCCACCAGCAGAGATGAGGATGAGCAGTTCTTC	CATSRDEDEQFF
TRBJ1-2	TRBD1	NA	15	TRBV28	TGTGCCAGCAGTTCCGGGGACAGGGGAAACTATGGCTACACCTTC	CASSSGDRGNYGYTF
TRBJ2-1	TRBD2	NA	15	TRBV4-1	TGCGCCAGCAGCCAGGCTAGCGGGTTCTACAATGAGCAGTTCTTC	CASSQASGFYNEQFF
TRBJ2-2	TRBD2	NA	14	TRBV6-5	TGTGCCGGGCGGGTAGCGGGGGTCACCGGGGAGCTGTTTTTT	CAGRVAGVTGELFF
TRBJ2-7	TRBD1	NA	14	TRBV9	TGTGCCAGCAGCGTAGGACAGGGGGTATACGAGCAGTACTTC	CASSVGQGVYEQYF
TRBJ2-1	NA	once	13	TRBV12-3/TRBV12-4	TGTGCCAGCAGTTTAGGTCCCGACAATGAGCAGTTCTTC	CASSLGPDNEQFF
TRBJ1-5	TRBD1	NA	15	TRBV23-1	TGCGCCAGCACCCCAGGGACAGGTAGCAATCAGCCCCAGCATTTT	CASTPGTGSNQPQHF
TRBJ2-2	NA	once	12	TRBV29-1	TGCAGCGCCCCGGGGTTTGACGGGGAGCTGTTTTTT	CSAPGFDGELFF
TRBJ2-1	TRBD2	NA	16	TRBV4-2	TGTGCCAGCAGCCTCGTCGAACCCGGGACTACCAATGAGCAGTTCTTC	CASSLVEPGTTNEQFF
TRBJ1-1	NA	NA	13	TRBV28	TGTGCCAGCAGTTTAGAAGCCAAGGTGCAGGCTTTCTTT	CASSLEAKVQAFF
TRBJ2-1	NA	NA	12	TRBV4-2	TGTGCCAGCAGCCAGGGGGACAATGAGCAGTTCTTC	CASSQGDNEQFF
TRBJ2-1	TRBD1	NA	17	TRBV19	TGTGCCAGTAGTAGAACCTTGACAGGGGTCTCTTCTCGGGAGCAGTTCTTC	CASSRTLTGVSSREQFF
TRBJ1-1	NA	NA	18	TRBV23-1	TGCGCCAGCAGTCAATCGGGGGGGGGAAAGGAAAATTTCACTGAAGCTTTCTTT	CASSQSGGGKENFTEAFF
TRBJ2-2	NA	NA	12	TRBV15	TGTGCCACCAGCAGAGATAGGGGGGAGCTGTTTTTT	CATSRDRGELFF
TRBJ2-7	NA	NA	13	TRBV7-9	TGTGCCAGCAGCCCGATGGACCTCTACGAGCAGTACTTC	CASSPMDLYEQYF
TRBJ1-4	NA	NA	15	TRBV15	TGTGCCACCAGCAGAGATGGCGGGGGCTGGGAAAAACTGTTTTTT	CATSRDGGGWEKLFF
TRBJ1-1	TRBD1	NA	14	TRBV27	TGTGCCAGCAGTTTATATGGGACAGAGCTGGAAGCTTTCTTT	CASSLYGTELEAFF
TRBJ1-5	TRBD1	NA	15	TRBV7-9	TGTGCCAGCAGCTCGGACAGGGCTGGCAATCAGCCCCAGCATTTT	CASSSDRAGNQPQHF
TRBJ2-3	NA	NA	14	TRBV14	TGTGCCAGCAGTAAAGGGTTGGGAGTGAATACGCAGTATTTT	CASSKGLGVNTQYF
TRBJ1-1	NA	NA	14	TRBV7-9	TGTGCCAGCAGCTTTACACAGGGAGGGACTGAAGCTTTCTTT	CASSFTQGGTEAFF
TRBJ1-2	TRBD1	NA	15	TRBV4-3	TGCGCCAGCAGCCAAGTGGACAGGGGGCGGGATGGCTACACCTTC	CASSQVDRGRDGYTF
TRBJ2-1	NA	NA	14	TRBV19	TGTGCCAGCTCGGATAGGAGCTCCTACAATGAGCAGTTCTTC	CASSDRSSYNEQFF
TRBJ2-1	TRBD2	NA	17	TRBV3-1/TRBV3-2	TGTGCCAGCAGCCAAGAAGGGCTAGCGGGAGGTCGCAATGAGCAGTTCTTC	CASSQEGLAGGRNEQFF